This TCR beta chain was recovered during a study of blood T cell repertoires in COVID-19 (dated by TCRdb to between 2020 and 2021). In terms of the full investigation: Samples from collaborators originated in the United States, Italy and Spain and spanned both the acute and convalescent phases of COVID-19. The material from the prospective study consisted of cDNA or gDNA derived from T cells, B-cell-depleted T cells, or PBMCs. The dataset comprised deeply sampled blood TCRbeta repertoires from subjects exposed to, actively infected with, or recovered from COVID-19. A freely available public database, intended as a resource for researchers studying the immune response to SARS-CoV-2, is where the repertoires were released. Samples came from the ongoing ImmuneRACE study (first 160 participants) plus 1,254 subjects from 6 global collaborators. Nearly every sample came with metadata listing a de-identified subject ID, COVID-19 status, age in years and sex. HLA class I and class II types, where available, came from metadata supplied by the sample provider rather than from assay-based typing.

TCRbeta CDR3 regions were amplified from genomic DNA by means of the immunoSEQ Assay, a bias-controlled multiplex PCR. As for the original processing: The number of nucleated cells in each sample was estimated from the amplification of reference gene primers within the assay. To quantify the absolute abundance of each unique TCRbeta CDR3 rearrangement, sequence reads were collapsed and filtered. For each sample, productive Simpson clonality was calculated as the square root of Simpson's diversity index over productive rearrangements. The table comes from immuneACCESS by way of TCRdb, which keeps in-frame sequences with V and J called. Part of the clones is missing from these tables; in studies checked, under half for an unresolved V gene and the rest for unknown reasons. D and trimming come from the DNA, and the V and J calls and clone size come from that table. The sample includes 300,000 to 400,000 clones, with about 90% observed a single time. The top ten hold more than 0.9% of the sample.

Concerning this clone itself: Its target antigen remains unknown. No base qualities exist here, and no much larger clone lies one base off it.

The research as a whole found: Clinical and demographic metadata were provided uncurated, with the amount varying by source and participant.

Enrolling through a virtual design, the prospective study's participants ranged in age from roughly 18 to 89 years and lived across 20 to 30 United States geographic areas. In the prospective study, cohorts were assigned on the basis of participant-reported clinical history obtained from a screening survey and a study questionnaire. Recovered participants in ImmuneRACE Cohort 3 were defined as having two consecutive negative NP/OP PCR tests, clearance from a healthcare professional, or resolution of symptoms. Each participant in the prospective study had whole blood, serum and a nasopharyngeal or oropharyngeal swab collected by mobile phlebotomists. Over a roughly 2-month period, participants in the prospective study had the option of providing additional blood draws and questionnaires. Prospective study blood samples were shipped either frozen or at room temperature before DNA extraction. The TCR was taken from a woman in her 30s who had recovered from COVID-19. Sequenced: PBMCs or T cells enriched from blood (not recorded which).

The CDR3 region reads CASSLGRGRNQETQYF. The nucleotides are TGCGCCAGCAGCCTCGGGAGGGGGCGAAACCAAGAGACCCAGTACTTC. The sequence joins TRBV4-3 to TRBJ2-5; TRBD2 is a possible D gene, resting on 8 matching bases. The CDR3, cysteine through phenylalanine, is 16 amino acids long. The entry retains the CDR3 DNA only, 48 bases that are in frame from base 1. V and J are truncated by 4 bases and 0 bases respectively, leaving an intervening sequence of 15 bases. From the germline V gene, CDR1 is LGHNA and CDR2 is YSLEER.